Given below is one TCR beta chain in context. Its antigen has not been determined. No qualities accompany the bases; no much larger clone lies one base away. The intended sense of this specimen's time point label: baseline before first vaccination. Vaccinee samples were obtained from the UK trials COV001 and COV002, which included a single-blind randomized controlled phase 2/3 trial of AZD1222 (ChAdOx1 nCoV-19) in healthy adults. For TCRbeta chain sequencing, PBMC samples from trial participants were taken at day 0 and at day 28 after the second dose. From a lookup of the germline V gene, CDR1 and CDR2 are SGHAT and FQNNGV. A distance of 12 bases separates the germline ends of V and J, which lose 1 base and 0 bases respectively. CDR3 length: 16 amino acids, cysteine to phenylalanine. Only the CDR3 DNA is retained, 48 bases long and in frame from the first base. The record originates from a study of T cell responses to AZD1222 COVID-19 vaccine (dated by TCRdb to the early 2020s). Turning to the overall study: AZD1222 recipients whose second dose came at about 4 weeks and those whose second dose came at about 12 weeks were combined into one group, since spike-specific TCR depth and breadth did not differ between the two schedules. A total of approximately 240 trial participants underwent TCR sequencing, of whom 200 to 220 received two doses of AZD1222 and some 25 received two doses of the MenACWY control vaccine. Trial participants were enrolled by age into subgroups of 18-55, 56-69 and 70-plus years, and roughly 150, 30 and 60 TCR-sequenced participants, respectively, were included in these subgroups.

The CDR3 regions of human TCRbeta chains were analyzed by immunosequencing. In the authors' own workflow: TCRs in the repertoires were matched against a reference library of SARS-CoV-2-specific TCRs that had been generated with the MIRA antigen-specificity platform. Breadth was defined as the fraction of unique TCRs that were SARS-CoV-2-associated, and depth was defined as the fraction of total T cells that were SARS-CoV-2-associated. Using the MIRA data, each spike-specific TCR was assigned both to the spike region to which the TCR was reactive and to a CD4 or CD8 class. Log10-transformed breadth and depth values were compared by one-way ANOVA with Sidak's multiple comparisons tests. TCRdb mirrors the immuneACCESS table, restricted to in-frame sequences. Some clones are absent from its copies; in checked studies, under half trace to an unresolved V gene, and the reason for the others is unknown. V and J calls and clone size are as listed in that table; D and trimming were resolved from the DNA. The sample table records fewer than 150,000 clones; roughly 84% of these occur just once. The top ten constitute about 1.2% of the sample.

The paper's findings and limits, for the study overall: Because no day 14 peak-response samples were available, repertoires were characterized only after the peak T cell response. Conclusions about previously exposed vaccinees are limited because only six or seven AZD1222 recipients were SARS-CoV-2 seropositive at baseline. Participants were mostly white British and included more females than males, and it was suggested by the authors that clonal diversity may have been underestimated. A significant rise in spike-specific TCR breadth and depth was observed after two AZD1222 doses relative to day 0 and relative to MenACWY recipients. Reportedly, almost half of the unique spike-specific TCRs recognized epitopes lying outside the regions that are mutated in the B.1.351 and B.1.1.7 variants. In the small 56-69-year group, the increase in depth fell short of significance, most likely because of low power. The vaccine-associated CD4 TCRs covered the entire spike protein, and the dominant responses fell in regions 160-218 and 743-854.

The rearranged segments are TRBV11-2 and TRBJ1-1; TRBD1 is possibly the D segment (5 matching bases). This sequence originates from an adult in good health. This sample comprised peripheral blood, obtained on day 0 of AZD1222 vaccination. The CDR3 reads CASSLGGASMNTEAFF. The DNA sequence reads TGTGCCAGCAGCTTAGGCGGGGCTTCTATGAACACTGAAGCTTTCTTT.